This T cell receptor beta chain was obtained from a study of neoadjuvant anti-PD-1 for oral cavity cancer (dated by TCRdb to the early 2020s). Regarding the research as a whole: Before curative-intent surgical resection, most patients were given three to four biweekly doses of nivolumab at 3 mg/kg. The parent correlative cohort included over nine patients, with an approximately 34% response rate. Under RECIST 1.1, patients with complete response, partial response or stable disease were classed as responders, and patients with progression were classed as non-responders. A fourth nivolumab dose was given around day 43 to patients without progression, and definitive surgical resection was performed in those patients on days 50-56.

Paper-wide results and their limitations: Higher pretreatment blood Treg/Th17 ratios correlated with higher pretreatment blood TCRbeta clonality and lower post-treatment tumor TCRbeta clonality. The TCR analyses had only a few patients in each response group, and the authors called for validation in larger cohorts. Within PBMCs, T cell clonality (Gini index) was significantly higher in non-responders than responders after neoadjuvant nivolumab.

For deep sequencing, PBMC libraries mostly used about 490 ng of input genomic DNA, with six replicates for each sample. The immunoSEQ hsTCRbeta kit was used to prepare TCRbeta libraries according to the manufacturer's instructions. The completed libraries were mixed into a single pool at 3 nM, then sequenced with an Illumina NovaSeq 6000 S4 flow cell. In the source study's methods: The immunoSEQ Analyzer was used for raw data preprocessing and quality control. The analysis was restricted to productive rearrangements, with each unique CDR3 amino acid sequence defining a clonotype. Using the R package tcR, the researchers computed the Gini-Simpson index as their estimate of repertoire clonality. Student's t test was used to compare Gini indices, and Pearson correlation was used to assess associations with tumor size change. Held by TCRdb, this immuneACCESS table contains in-frame sequences only and omits some clones. Under half of the omission traces to an unresolved V gene where checked; the cause of the rest is unknown. V, J and clone size reflect that table, while D and trimming were determined from the DNA. The sample table contains about 14,000 clones; only one count was recorded for about 70% of them. The ten largest clones take up roughly 3% of the sample.

Reading the germline V gene gives CDR1 SGHVS and CDR2 FNYEAQ. Trimming costs V 8 bases and J 2 bases, and their ends lie 9 bases apart. From the cysteine up to the phenylalanine, the CDR3 has a length of 13 residues. This entry keeps only the CDR3 DNA: 39 bases, framed from base 1. This clone was seen a few times. Which antigen it targets is not known. Base qualities are not provided; no much larger clone lies one nucleotide away. Explained via the paper, the time point label denotes: before neoadjuvant nivolumab. Patients had been newly diagnosed with stage II-IVA oral cavity squamous cell carcinoma, and no prior systemic or radiation treatment had been given to the patients. The cohort was composed of patients with HPV-negative, locally advanced oral cavity squamous cell carcinoma. No culture maintenance or expansion was done, as the peripheral blood mononuclear cells went straight to analysis. Samples came from a longitudinal correlative study of a single-arm phase II trial of neoadjuvant nivolumab in oral cavity squamous cell carcinoma. Subject-matched pre- and post-treatment PBMCs and tumors from three responders and three non-responders underwent genomic DNA-based TCRbeta sequencing. Peripheral blood mononuclear cells were drawn once before nivolumab treatment and a second time after treatment, when surgery took place. Genomic DNA was isolated from PBMCs using the Maxwell RSC DNA from Cells kit.

Recombination linked TRBV7-6 to TRBJ2-2; tentative D gene TRBD1, with 6 bases matching. The sequence was obtained from a person between 35 and 79 years old with oral cavity squamous cell carcinoma. The sample consisted of PBMCs, taken before nivolumab (anti-PD-1) treatment. The CDR3 protein sequence reads: CASRTANTGELFF. The sequenced DNA: TGTGCCAGCCGGACAGCTAACACCGGGGAGCTGTTTTTT.